This passage covers 22 T cell receptor beta chains from one sample sequenced in a study of read filtering for tumor transcriptome and immune sequencing. From about 0.4 ug of RNA, a library with molecular barcoded alpha/delta and beta/gamma adaptors was made. TCRdb reprocessed the reads with MiXCR, giving one entry per CDR3 protein. The sample yields roughly 90,000 distinct CDR3 sequences, more than 9% seen once. Sequenced input: a population of CD138-negative cells sorted from bone marrow. The origin of the receptors is a donor aged 40 or older with multiple myeloma.

There are many counts of this clonotype. The chain has TRBV29-1 and TRBJ2-1; 11 bases align to TRBD2. Per germline, CDR1 SQVTM and CDR2 ANQGSEA. V dropped 2 bases and J dropped 6; count of bases not matched to a gene: 9. The CDR3 is made up of 16 amino acids. CDR3 amino acids: CSVERASGRTLNEQFF. The CDR3 DNA sequence: TGCAGCGTTGAAAGGGCTAGCGGGAGGACGCTCAATGAGCAGTTCTTC.

This clonotype was detected many times. The gene calls are TRBV5-1 and TRBJ1-2; D unclear. Germline loops: CDR1 SGHRS, CDR2 YFSETQ. CDR3 length equals 12 residues. V shed 2 bases and J shed 7 bases, with 9 bases lying between them. For the CDR3, the DNA is TGCGCCAGCAGCTTCGGCAGAACTGGCTACACCTTC. Translation: CASSFGRTGYTF. Variable domain in full (rest from reference TRBV5-1 and TRBJ1-2): KAGVTQTPRYLIKTRGQQVTLSCSPISGHRSVSWYQQTPGQGLQFLFEYFSETQRNKGNFPGRFSGRQFSNSRSEMNVSTLELGDSALYLCASSFGRTGYTFGSGTRLTVV.

This clonotype was detected only a few times. This clone may be a read error of a much larger clone one base away. The chain joins TRBV5-1 to TRBJ2-2; D is perhaps TRBD1 (7 bases). Germline lookup yields CDR1 SGHRS and CDR2 YFSETQ. The CDR3 consists of 16 residues. The CDR3 nucleotides read TGCGCCAGCAGCTTGGCCGGGACAGTGAACACCGGGGGGCTGTTTTTT. Its protein is CASSLAGTVNTGGLFF.

There are many counts of this clonotype. The rearrangement links TRBV27 to TRBJ1-1; 7 bases are a match to TRBD1. Germline values: CDR1 MNHEY, CDR2 SMNVEV (reference sequence). This CDR3 contains 14 residues. Losses at the gene ends were 8 bases for V and 2 bases for J; bases not matched to a gene: 8. The CDR3: CASVPGGHNTEAFF. The CDR3 coding sequence is TGTGCCAGCGTGCCAGGGGGACACAACACTGAAGCTTTCTTT.

The gene calls are TRBV7-9 and TRBJ2-5; TRBD2 matches at 13 bases. V lost 3 bases, J lost 4 bases, and 2 bases stayed unmatched. Germline assignment: CDR1 SEHNR and CDR2 FQNEAQ (reference sequence). The CDR3 length is 15 residues. The CDR3 is CASSFTSGRAETQYF. Written as DNA, the CDR3 is TGTGCCAGCAGCTTCACTAGCGGGAGGGCAGAGACCCAGTACTTC.

This clonotype was detected only once. A far larger clone is just one base off, so this is likely a read error. The gene calls are TRBV11-3 and TRBJ2-1; tentative D call: TRBD2 (6 bases). CDR3 length: 14 residues. Germline loops: CDR1 SGHNT, CDR2 YENEEA. CDR3 DNA sequence: TGTGCCAGCAGCCGCGGGGCAGAAACCAATGAGCGGTTCTTC. Translated: CASSRGAETNERFF.

This clonotype has at least ten counts. The genes are TRBV5-4 and TRBJ1-1; D gene unclear. Trimming cost V 3 bases and J 11 bases, with 14 bases left between them. Germline loops: CDR1 SGHNT, CDR2 YYREEE (reference sequence). The CDR3 length is 12 residues. The CDR3 sequence: CASSSGPLGAFF. In DNA, the CDR3 is TGTGCCAGCAGCTCAGGACCCCTGGGGGCTTTCTTT.

Comment on this clonotype: The germline gene is not matched at one end of the junction; a read error may be the cause. This sequence joins TRBV9 and TRBJ1-1; a possible D gene is TRBD1 (5 bases). Germline loops: CDR1 SGDLS, CDR2 YYNGEE. The CDR3 is 13 amino acids. CDR3 residues: CANSLQEYTEAFF. Written as DNA, the CDR3 is TGTGCCAACAGCTTACAGGAGTACACTGAAGCTTTCTTT.

Concerning this clonotype itself: This may stem from a read error, because a much larger clone lies one nucleotide away. The genes are TRBV7-6 and TRBJ1-2; 7 bases line up with TRBD1. Germline values: CDR1 SGHVS, CDR2 FNYEAQ. This CDR3 region has 14 residues. The CDR3 region is CANSPEQGNYGYTF. CDR3 bases: TGTGCCAACAGCCCCGAACAGGGGAACTATGGCTACACCTTC.

This clonotype was counted at least ten times. The genes are TRBV30 and TRBJ1-5, with D unclear. This CDR3 spans 13 amino acids. Germline V lookup: CDR1 GTSNPN, CDR2 SVGIG (reference sequence). V was pared by 1 base and J by 0 bases, with 4 bases between. In DNA form, the CDR3 reads TGTGCCTGGAGTGCCGATAGCAATCAGCCCCAGCATTTT. Translating gives CAWSADSNQPQHF. Looking up the rest from reference TRBV30 and TRBJ1-5 gives the full variable domain: SQTIHQWPATLVQPVGSPLSLECTVEGTSNPNLYWYRQAAGRGLQLLFYSVGIGQISSEVPQNLSASRPQDRQFILSSKKLLLSDSGFYLCAWSADSNQPQHFGDGTRLSIL.

This clonotype has a count of ten or more. This sequence joins TRBV19 and TRBJ2-2; maybe TRBD2 (5 bases). Germline values: CDR1 LNHDA, CDR2 SQIVND (reference sequence). Trimming removed 4 bases at V and 6 bases at J, with 12 bases between. The CDR3 consists of 14 residues. CDR3 nucleotides: TGTGCCAGTAGTACCCTGGGAGCTCCCGGGGAGCTGTTTTTT. Translated, it gives CASSTLGAPGELFF.

This clonotype was counted at least ten times. The chain has TRBV24-1 and TRBJ1-5; TRBD1 is a possible D gene (5 bases). Trimming took off 7 bases at V and 6 bases at J, with 9 bases between the two ends. Germline V gives CDR1 KGHDR, CDR2 SFDVKD. There are 12 residues in the CDR3. CDR3: CATSQGFQPQHF. Here the CDR3 DNA reads TGTGCCACCAGCCAGGGATTTCAGCCCCAGCATTTT.

The table lists this clonotype with many counts. The chain recombines TRBV5-1 with TRBJ1-1; D gene unclear. The V gene lost 0 bases and the J gene lost 0 bases, with 6 bases spanning the gap. The germline V gene encodes CDR1 SGHRS and CDR2 YFSETQ. This CDR3 comprises 14 residues. CDR3 residues: CASSLGRLNTEAFF. For the CDR3, the DNA is TGCGCCAGCAGCTTGGGGCGGTTGAACACTGAAGCTTTCTTT.

Ten or more counts support this clonotype. J is TRBJ2-2 and V is TRBV5-1; perhaps TRBD2 as D (5 bases). Trimming stripped 0 bases from V and 4 bases from J, with 10 bases between. This CDR3 spans 15 amino acids. From germline, CDR1 is SGHRS and CDR2 YFSETQ. CDR3 DNA: TGCGCCAGCAGCTTGGGAGGGAGTCGCACCGGGGAGCTGTTTTTT. It translates to CASSLGGSRTGELFF.

This clonotype showed up many times. This chain uses TRBV23-1 with TRBJ1-1, with D possibly matching TRBD1 (5 bases). TRBV23-1 is an ORF; its function is uncertain. The V and J ends lost 3 bases and 2 bases respectively, with 16 bases between them. The CDR3 spans 16 residues. CDR3 residues: CASSHPRAGGNTEAFF. The CDR3, as DNA: TGCGCCAGCAGTCACCCACGGGCGGGGGGAAACACTGAAGCTTTCTTT.

As to this clonotype: A read error may produce the germline difference seen at one junction end. The J gene is TRBJ2-1, the V gene TRBV5-1, with a weak D call TRBD1 (6 bases). This CDR3 has 15 amino acids. Germline loops: CDR1 SGHRS, CDR2 YFSETQ. DNA of the CDR3: TGCGCAAGCAGCCCCGCGGCAGGGGACTACAATGAGCAGTTCTTC. Its protein product is CASSPAAGDYNEQFF.

The rearrangement uses TRBV10-3 and TRBJ1-5, with a possible D match to TRBD1 (6 bases). The CDR3 is made up of 17 amino acids. Trimming took off 10 bases at V and 1 base at J, with 23 bases between the two ends. Per germline, CDR1 ENHRY and CDR2 SYGVKD. CDR3 in DNA: TGTGCCACCCAGAAGACAGGTCCAACGTCGAGCAATCAGCCCCAGCATTTT. Translating gives CATQKTGPTSSNQPQHF.

Remarks on this clonotype: A read error may produce the germline difference seen at one junction end. The J gene is TRBJ2-7, the V gene TRBV5-1; TRBD2 aligns across 10 bases. This CDR3 has 15 amino acids. Per germline, CDR1 SGHRS and CDR2 YFSETQ. Here the CDR3 reads CASNLELAGEGKQYF. CDR3 coding DNA: TGCGCCAGCAACTTGGAGCTAGCGGGAGAAGGCAAGCAGTACTTC.

In the case of this clonotype: A far larger clone is a single base away, which makes a read error likely. The rearrangement uses TRBV7-8 and TRBJ2-7; 13 bases match TRBD2. In germline, CDR1 is SGHVS, CDR2 FQNEAQ. This CDR3 region has 15 residues. CDR3 protein: CASSSTSGRAYERYF. As DNA, the CDR3 is TGTGCCAGCAGCTCCACTAGCGGGAGGGCCTACGAGCGGTACTTC.

This clonotype was recorded a few times. The chain couples TRBV10-3 to TRBJ1-3, with 8 bases fitting TRBD1. J gave up 8 bases and V 6 bases, and 12 bases lay outside the gene matches. The germline V gene has CDR1 ENHRY and CDR2 SYGVKD. The CDR3 has 15 amino acids. The CDR3 loop reads CAISHTPGQADTIYF. In DNA form, the CDR3 reads TGTGCCATCAGCCACACTCCGGGACAGGCAGACACCATATATTTT.

This clonotype was picked up a small number of times. With only one base between it and a far larger clone, this is likely a read error. The chain carries TRBV7-2 and TRBJ2-1; 14 bases align to TRBD2. CDR1 SGHTA and CDR2 FQGNSA come from the germline V gene. The CDR3 length is 16 residues. After removal of 4 bases from V and 4 bases from J, the junction contained 3 bases not matched to a gene. The CDR3 protein is CASSSGTSGRYNEQFF. The CDR3 region has the DNA TGTGCCAGCAGCTCCGGGACTAGCGGGAGATACAATGAGCAGTTCTTC. The full variable domain, completed using reference TRBV7-2 and TRBJ2-1, is GAGVSQSPSNKVTEKGKDVELRCDPISGHTALYWYRQSLGQGLEFLIYFQGNSAPDKSGLPSDRFSAERTGGSVSTLTIQRTQQEDSAVYLCASSSGTSGRYNEQFFGPGTRLTVL.

This clonotype was picked up many times. The chain has TRBV12-3 or TRBV12-4 and TRBJ2-1; 10 nucleotides match TRBD2. The CDR3 length is 15 residues. V lost 2 bases and J lost 3; bases outside the gene matches: 1. The CDR3: CASSLSSGSYNEQFF. The DNA for the CDR3 is TGTGCCAGCAGTTTATCTAGCGGGAGCTACAATGAGCAGTTCTTC.